This T cell receptor (beta chain) was sequenced for a study of persistence of HIV-infected CD4 T cells. The stimulus was an HIV-1 Gag 15-mer peptide pool, about 1 ug/peptide/mL. Sorted nonresponding memory CD4+ T cells were CD40L-negative, CD69-negative, CD45RO-high. CD8+ T cells were removed from PBMCs prior to stimulation. Per germline, CDR1 SGDLS and CDR2 YYNGEE. The germline V and J ends were trimmed by 1 base and 1 base, with 10 bases remaining between them. The CDR3 loop spans 15 amino acids. Sequencing used immunoSEQ version 4 in survey mode. Method: immunoSEQ multiplex PCR; TCRdb's copy keeps in-frame clones and lacks some. The table shows just under 65,000 clones, with 65% to 80% occurring only once. In the case of this clone: The antigen remains undetermined.

The chain combines TRBV9 with TRBJ2-3; possibly TRBD1 for D (6 bases). Sample: CD4+ T cells sorted from PBMCs after approximately 19-hour stimulation, taken from a patient who received antiretroviral therapy. The receptor was derived from an adult man with HIV who was CMV-seropositive. CDR3 region: CASSVWGRGTDTQYF. As DNA, the CDR3 is TGTGCCAGCAGCGTATGGGGGCGGGGCACAGATACGCAGTATTTT.